This T cell receptor beta chain was observed in a study of cytomegalovirus exposure and HLA in healthy donors. Researchers ran the PCR with 60 Vbeta and 13 Jbeta primers. Assay used: immunoSEQ multiplex PCR; TCRdb lists only in-frame clones, some missing. Among about 130,000 clones listed, 75% to 80% were seen once. V gave up 3 bases and J gave up 3 bases, with 9 bases separating them. Germline CDR1 and CDR2: LNHDA and SQIVND (reference sequence). The CDR3 runs to 14 residues. Sequencing used PBMCs. The rearrangement joins TRBV19 to TRBJ2-1; D might be TRBD1 (6 bases). The origin of this receptor is a man aged 25-40 years in good health and CMV-seronegative. CDR3 sequence (DNA): TGTGCCAGTAGTATCCGGGACAACTACAATGAGCAGTTCTTC. Amino acid sequence: CASSIRDNYNEQFF.